One and the same sample provided the 27 T cell receptor beta chains below, sequenced in a study of blood T cell repertoires in COVID-19. Generated by immunoSEQ multiplex PCR, the TCRdb table keeps only in-frame clones and is missing some. The table shows approximately 110,000 clones, with roughly 85% occurring only once. The sample taken for sequencing was peripheral blood. The receptor source for this set is a human donor in a cohort sampled during active COVID-19.

The CDR3 DNA sequence: TGTGCCAGCAGCCCCGGGTGGACTGAAGCTTTCTTT. This gives the protein CASSPGWTEAFF. The chain uses TRBV7-6 and TRBJ1-1, with no clear D. CDR1 and CDR2 (germline): SGHVS, FNYEAQ. With 5 bases removed from V and 5 bases from J, the gap between germline ends came to 9 bases. The CDR3 is 12 amino acids.

The chain is built from TRBV10-1 and TRBJ2-7; D possibly corresponds to TRBD2 (6 bases). The V end was cut by 11 bases, the J end by 0 bases, with 14 bases between. Germline V CDR1 and CDR2: WNHNN, SYGVQD (reference sequence). The length of the CDR3 is 13 residues. CDR3 nucleotide sequence: TGCGCCCCAGGCGGGGTGCCCTCCTACGAGCAGTACTTC. Its translation is CAPGGVPSYEQYF.

The chain uses TRBV5-5 and TRBJ1-3, with 10 bases fitting TRBD1. Germline assignment: CDR1 SGHKS and CDR2 YYEKEE (reference sequence). Trimming at V came to 5 bases and at J to 0 bases, leaving 8 bases not matched to a gene. CDR3 size: 17 residues. The CDR3 DNA is TGTGCCAGCAGTCCCGGACAGGGGGAATACTCTGGAAACACCATATATTTT. Amino acids: CASSPGQGEYSGNTIYF.

The genes are TRBV7-2 and TRBJ1-1; possible D gene TRBD1, 5 bases. This CDR3 is built from 13 residues. V lost 5 bases to trimming and J lost 11 bases, with 18 bases between them. Germline V gives CDR1 SGHTA, CDR2 FQGNSA. This chain's CDR3 is CASSLFRGGLAFF. CDR3 nucleotides: TGTGCCAGCAGCCTCTTTAGGGGAGGTCTCGCTTTCTTT.

The V and J genes are TRBV7-9 and TRBJ2-3, with D hard to call. Germline V gene sequence: CDR1 SEHNR, CDR2 FQNEAQ (reference sequence). Trimming took off 6 bases at V and 0 bases at J, with 4 bases between the two ends. The length of the CDR3 is 12 residues. DNA of the CDR3: TGTGCCAGCAGTTCTAGCACAGATACGCAGTATTTT. Residues: CASSSSTDTQYF.

J is TRBJ2-7 and V is TRBV18; 9 bases fit TRBD1. From germline, CDR1 is KGHSH and CDR2 LQKENI. The length of the CDR3 is 15 residues. Trimming removed 1 base from V and 4 bases from J; junction bases left unmatched: 5. CDR3 region: CASSPLGQGRYEQYF. CDR3 sequence (DNA): TGTGCCAGCTCACCACTGGGACAGGGACGTTACGAGCAGTACTTC.

The chain recombines TRBV5-4 with TRBJ2-3; D perhaps matches TRBD2 (6 bases). The ends were cut back, 3 bases at V and 3 bases at J, with 14 bases in the middle. The V gene's germline CDR1 is SGHNT and CDR2 YYREEE (reference sequence). The CDR3 extends over 15 amino acids. CDR3: CASSSLLARTDTQYF. The CDR3 bases are TGTGCCAGCAGCTCTCTACTAGCCCGAACAGATACGCAGTATTTT.

V is TRBV24-1 and J is TRBJ2-3; D possibly corresponds to TRBD2 (6 bases). Germline-derived CDR1 and CDR2 are KGHDR and SFDVKD. The CDR3 has 13 amino acids. Deletions cut 9 bases from V and 4 bases from J, with 13 bases between. CDR3 in DNA: TGTGCCACCTCCGGCGGCGGGGCAGATACGCAGTATTTT. Residues: CATSGGGADTQYF.

The chain links TRBV6-5 to TRBJ1-2, with D possibly matching TRBD1 (5 bases). CDR1 MNHEY and CDR2 SVGAGI come from the germline V gene. The CDR3 contains 16 residues. Trimming cost V 4 bases and J 2 bases, with 17 bases left between them. In nucleotides, the CDR3 is TGTGCCAGCAGTTCCTTAGGGCCCCGGGGGAACTATGGCTACACCTTC. It codes for CASSSLGPRGNYGYTF.

This clone has more than one count but fewer than ten. The CDR3 DNA reads as TGTGCCAGCAGCCCCACGGGACAGGGGACGAGTCCGTACTTC. Protein sequence: CASSPTGQGTSPYF. The chain employs TRBV6-2 or TRBV6-3 and TRBJ2-7; 10 bases are shared with TRBD1. The length of the CDR3 is 14 residues. Germline V gene data show CDR1 as MNHEY and CDR2 as SVGEGT. Trimming cost V 6 bases and J 12 bases; bases outside gene matches: 14.

This rearrangement joins TRBV11-1 to TRBJ1-2, with a tentative D call TRBD1 (6 bases). Between the trimmed V and J ends, which lost 2 bases and 13 bases, there was a span of 20 bases. In germline, CDR1 is SGHAT, CDR2 FQDESV (reference sequence). CDR3 length: 14 residues. The CDR3 bases are TGTGCCAGCAGCTTAATCCGGGGGGCAAGTCTGCCCACCTTC. As protein: CASSLIRGASLPTF.

The sample holds one count of this clone. The chain uses TRBV9 and TRBJ2-2; TRBD2 matches at 8 bases. Trimming cost V 6 bases and J 2 bases; bases outside gene matches: 9. Germline V lookup: CDR1 SGDLS, CDR2 YYNGEE. CDR3 size: 16 residues. CDR3 sequence reads: CASTPRGGRNTGELFF. The CDR3 DNA follows: TGTGCCAGCACGCCCCGGGGGGGCCGAAACACCGGGGAGCTGTTTTTT.

This clone occurred once. The V and J genes are TRBV6-2 or TRBV6-3 and TRBJ2-5; possibly TRBD1 for D (5 bases). V lost 5 bases and J lost 2, with 12 bases in between. The germline V gene encodes CDR1 MNHEY and CDR2 SVGEGT. CDR3 length: 14 residues. CDR3 sequence: CASSTLRGQETQYF. Written as DNA, the CDR3 is TGTGCCAGCAGTACACTAAGGGGACAAGAGACCCAGTACTTC.

In its sample, this clone was seen once. The chain is built from TRBV15 and TRBJ2-7; 8 positions agree with TRBD1. The CDR3 has 14 amino acids. Trimming took 5 bases from V and 1 from J; bases not matched to a gene: 4. Germline CDR1 reads LNHNV; CDR2 reads YYDKDF (reference sequence). In nucleotides, the CDR3 is TGTGCCACCAGCTTCGACAGGGGATCCTACGAGCAGTACTTC. Its protein is CATSFDRGSYEQYF. Supplemented by reference TRBV15 and TRBJ2-7, the full variable domain reads DAMVIQNPRYQVTQFGKPVTLSCSQTLNHNVMYWYQQKSSQAPKLLFHYYDKDFNNEADTPDNFQSRRPNTSFCFLDIRSPGLGDTAMYLCATSFDRGSYEQYFGPGTRLTVT.

The V and J genes are TRBV7-8 and TRBJ2-3; 12 bases agree with TRBD2. Germline assignment: CDR1 SGHVS and CDR2 FQNEAQ. This CDR3 region has 18 residues. Trimming took 5 bases from V and 0 from J; bases not matched to a gene: 9. The CDR3 coding sequence is TGTGCCAGCAGCCTCGTCGCTAGCGGGGGGGCGAGCACAGATACGCAGTATTTT. Its translation is CASSLVASGGASTDTQYF.

In DNA form, the CDR3 reads TGCGCCAGCAGCCAAGCCGGGACTAGCGGGGGACACACCGGGGAGCTGTTTTTT. It specifies CASSQAGTSGGHTGELFF. The rearrangement joins TRBV4-3 to TRBJ2-2; TRBD2 matches at 14 bases. In germline, CDR1 is LGHNA, CDR2 YSLEER. V lost 1 base to trimming and J lost 3 bases; unmatched junction nucleotides: 4. The CDR3 has 18 residues.

This chain uses TRBV5-1 with TRBJ2-7, with a tentative D call TRBD2 (6 bases). The CDR3 covers 15 residues. V lost 0 bases and J lost 7, with 17 bases in between. CDR1 and CDR2 (germline): SGHRS, YFSETQ. CDR3: CASSLAGGLTEEQYF. The CDR3 nucleotides read TGCGCCAGCAGCTTGGCCGGGGGACTTACGGAGGAGCAGTACTTC.

V gene TRBV28 combines with J gene TRBJ1-4; D not certain. Germline lookup yields CDR1 MDHEN and CDR2 SYDVKM. The length of the CDR3 is 13 residues. CDR3 in amino acids: CANAPGPGEKLFF. The CDR3 DNA follows: TGTGCTAACGCCCCCGGCCCGGGTGAAAAACTGTTTTTT. Full variable domain (rest looked up from reference TRBV28 and TRBJ1-4): DVKVTQSSRYLVKRTGEKVFLECVQDMDHENMFWYRQDPGLGLRLIYFSYDVKMKEKGDIPEGYSVSREKKERFSLILESASTNQTSMYLCANAPGPGEKLFFGSGTQLSVL.

The chain links TRBV5-1 to TRBJ2-1, with 12 nucleotides matching TRBD2. CDR3 length: 17 amino acids. Per the germline V gene, CDR1 is SGHRS and CDR2 is YFSETQ. With 4 bases clipped from V and 6 bases from J, the junction kept 11 bases outside the gene matches. The chain's CDR3 is CASSRTSGAIKGNEQFF. CDR3 sequence (DNA): TGCGCCAGCAGCAGGACTAGCGGGGCCATTAAGGGCAATGAGCAGTTCTTC. The variable domain in full, with the rest retrieved from reference TRBV5-1 and TRBJ2-1, is KAGVTQTPRYLIKTRGQQVTLSCSPISGHRSVSWYQQTPGQGLQFLFEYFSETQRNKGNFPGRFSGRQFSNSRSEMNVSTLELGDSALYLCASSRTSGAIKGNEQFFGPGTRLTVL.

V usage is TRBV23-1 and J usage is TRBJ1-3; maybe TRBD1 (5 bases). TRBV23-1 carries the ORF label, with uncertain function. With 4 bases removed from V and 0 bases from J, the gap between germline ends came to 22 bases. The CDR3 extends over 19 amino acids. The CDR3 spells CASSPPRPNRTRSGNTIYF. Here the CDR3 DNA reads TGCGCCAGCAGTCCCCCCCGGCCTAACAGGACCCGCTCTGGAAACACCATATATTTT.

The V call is TRBV4-3, the J call TRBJ1-1; 7 bases agree with TRBD1. The CDR3 sequence is 16 residues long. Per the germline V gene, CDR1 is LGHNA and CDR2 is YSLEER. Trimming at V came to 1 base and at J to 4 bases, leaving 9 bases not matched to a gene. The CDR3 loop reads CASSQGVTGAVTEAFF. In DNA, the CDR3 is TGCGCCAGCAGCCAAGGCGTAACAGGGGCAGTCACTGAAGCTTTCTTT.

This clone was seen a single time. The chain combines TRBV5-4 with TRBJ1-2; D perhaps matches TRBD1 (6 bases). The CDR3 spans 14 residues. Germline values: CDR1 SGHNT, CDR2 YYREEE (reference sequence). Trimming left V 9 bases short and J 8 bases short, with 23 bases between. The CDR3 DNA reads TGTGCCACCAGGGGATGGGGGGGGCCGGAAGGCTACACCTTC. It translates to CATRGWGGPEGYTF.

This clone occurred a few times. The chain recombines TRBV5-1 with TRBJ2-5, with 7 bases aligning to TRBD1. V lost 0 bases, J lost 5 bases, and 4 bases stayed unmatched. The CDR3 loop spans 14 amino acids. Germline V gene lookup returns CDR1 SGHRS and CDR2 YFSETQ. CDR3 bases: TGCGCCAGCAGCTTGGAAGGGGGCGGTGAGACCCAGTACTTC. Amino acid sequence: CASSLEGGGETQYF. Full variable domain (remainder filled in from reference TRBV5-1 and TRBJ2-5): KAGVTQTPRYLIKTRGQQVTLSCSPISGHRSVSWYQQTPGQGLQFLFEYFSETQRNKGNFPGRFSGRQFSNSRSEMNVSTLELGDSALYLCASSLEGGGETQYFGPGTRLLVL.

As regards this clone: The same CDR3 also results from other DNA sequences found in this sample. The chain carries TRBV19 and TRBJ2-2; D gene uncertain. This CDR3 contains 12 residues. V lost 3 bases, J lost 5 bases, and 4 bases lay in between. Germline values: CDR1 LNHDA, CDR2 SQIVND (reference sequence). As DNA, the CDR3 is TGTGCCAGTAGTATCCGTACCGGGGAGCTGTTTTTT. It is translated as CASSIRTGELFF. Drawing the rest from reference TRBV19 and TRBJ2-2, the complete variable domain is DGGITQSPKYLFRKEGQNVTLSCEQNLNHDAMYWYRQDPGQGLRLIYYSQIVNDFQKGDIAEGYSVSREKKESFPLTVTSAQKNPTAFYLCASSIRTGELFFGEGSRLTVL.

The chain joins TRBV3-1 (or the pseudogene TRBV3-2) to TRBJ2-1; TRBD2 aligns across 8 bases. Germline V gene lookup returns CDR1 LGHDT and CDR2 YNNKEL (reference sequence). The junction had 10 bases not matched to a gene; V was cut back by 6 bases and J by 6 bases. The CDR3 loop spans 15 amino acids. CDR3 bases: TGTGCCAGCAGGCTAGGCATCCTAGCGGGCAATGAGCAGTTCTTC. The encoded protein is CASRLGILAGNEQFF.

This chain uses TRBV19 with TRBJ1-5; 7 bases agree with TRBD1. The junction had 4 bases not matched to a gene; V was cut back by 7 bases and J by 1 base. Germline V gives CDR1 LNHDA, CDR2 SQIVND (reference sequence). There are 14 residues in the CDR3. The CDR3 region is CASTKGASNQPQHF. The CDR3, as DNA: TGTGCCAGTACTAAGGGGGCCAGCAATCAGCCCCAGCATTTT.

This rearrangement joins TRBV7-2 to TRBJ2-1, with 10 positions matching TRBD2. The trim removed 1 base at V and 8 bases at J, leaving 8 bases unmatched. CDR1 is SGHTA and CDR2 is FQGNSA in the germline V gene. The CDR3 length is 16 residues. The CDR3 DNA follows: TGTGCCAGCAGCTTAGAGGTAGCGGGGGGTCGGGATGAGCAGTTCTTC. It codes for CASSLEVAGGRDEQFF.